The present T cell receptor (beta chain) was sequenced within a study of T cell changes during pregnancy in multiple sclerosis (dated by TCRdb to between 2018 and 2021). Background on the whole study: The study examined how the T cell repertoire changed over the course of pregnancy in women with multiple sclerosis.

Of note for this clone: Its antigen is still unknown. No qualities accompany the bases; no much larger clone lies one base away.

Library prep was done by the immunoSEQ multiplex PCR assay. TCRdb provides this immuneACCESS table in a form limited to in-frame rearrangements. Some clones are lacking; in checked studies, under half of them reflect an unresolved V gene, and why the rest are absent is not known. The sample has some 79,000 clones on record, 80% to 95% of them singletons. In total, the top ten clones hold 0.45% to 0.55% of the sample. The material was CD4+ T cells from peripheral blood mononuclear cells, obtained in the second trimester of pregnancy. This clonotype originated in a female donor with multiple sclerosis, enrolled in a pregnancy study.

The nucleotide sequence reads TGCGCCAGCAGCCATTTCGCCACTAGAACGTCCAGTCAGCCCCAGCATTTT. Translated, it reads CASSHFATRTSSQPQHF. In this chain, TRBV4-1 is recombined with TRBJ1-5; the D gene cannot be resolved reliably. The cysteine opens and the phenylalanine closes a CDR3 of 17 amino acids. Only CDR3 DNA remains: 51 bases, in frame from the first base. V was cut back by 3 bases and J by 6 bases, leaving a gap of 21 bases between them. According to the germline V gene, CDR1 reads MGHRA and CDR2 reads YSYEKL.